These T cell receptor beta chains were read from a single sample in a study of cytomegalovirus exposure and HLA in healthy donors. Method: immunoSEQ multiplex PCR; TCRdb's copy keeps in-frame clones and lacks some. The sample includes roughly 150,000 clones, about 66% of them seen just once. Sequencing was carried out using PBMCs. Source of these receptors: a human donor in good health. Both conserved end residues are part of each CDR3. D genes are given only for firm matches. Clone size is given for some rows only: seen once, a few or many times, or a class if the clone is expanded.

TRBJ1-2	13	-	TRBV5-1	TRBD1	CASRIGTDYGYTF	TGCGCCAGCAGGATCGGGACAGACTATGGCTACACCTTC
TRBJ1-1	10	-	TRBV6-6	-	CAAGKTEAFF	TGTGCCGCAGGCAAGACTGAAGCTTTCTTT
TRBJ2-5	14	-	TRBV5-1	TRBD2	CASTRLAGDETQYF	TGCGCCAGCACCCGACTAGCGGGAGATGAGACCCAGTACTTC
TRBJ2-2	16	-	TRBV4-1	TRBD1	CASSKDGQANTGELFF	TGCGCCAGCAGCAAAGACGGACAGGCAAACACCGGGGAGCTGTTTTTT
TRBJ2-1	13	-	TRBV7-3	-	CASSGAAYNEQFF	TGTGCCAGCAGCGGAGCTGCCTACAATGAGCAGTTCTTC
TRBJ2-3	16	once	TRBV6-5	TRBD2	CASSYRAGGVADTQYF	TGTGCCAGCAGTTATAGGGCGGGAGGCGTCGCAGATACGCAGTATTTT
TRBJ2-5	15	-	TRBV2	TRBD1	CASSQDRGGQETQYF	TGTGCCAGCAGTCAGGACAGGGGAGGCCAAGAGACCCAGTACTTC
TRBJ2-7	14	-	TRBV9	-	CASSVDSGSYEQYF	TGTGCCAGCAGCGTAGACTCAGGATCATACGAGCAGTACTTC
TRBJ2-1	16	-	TRBV5-1	-	CASSPRGSPQDNEQFF	TGCGCCAGCAGCCCCCGTGGGTCACCTCAGGACAATGAGCAGTTCTTC
TRBJ2-1	17	-	TRBV28	-	CASSLPTDSRPGVEQFF	TGTGCCAGCAGTTTACCAACAGACAGTCGCCCCGGTGTTGAGCAGTTCTTC
TRBJ1-5	13	-	TRBV19	-	CASSIGGSQPQHF	TGTGCCAGTAGTATCGGCGGTAGTCAGCCCCAGCATTTT
TRBJ2-5	16	once	TRBV12-1	-	CASSFWKGVERETQYF	TGTGCCAGCAGCTTTTGGAAGGGGGTCGAGAGGGAGACCCAGTACTTC
TRBJ1-2	13	few	TRBV5-1	-	CASSLDGAKGYTF	TGCGCCAGCAGCTTGGATGGGGCTAAGGGCTACACCTTC
TRBJ2-5	15	-	TRBV27	TRBD2	CASSLSGRALETQYF	TGTGCCAGCAGTTTATCCGGGAGGGCCTTAGAGACCCAGTACTTC
TRBJ2-1	16	once	TRBV4-2	TRBD2	CASSSIAGTIYNEQFF	TGTGCCAGCAGTTCTATAGCGGGAACAATCTACAATGAGCAGTTCTTC
TRBJ2-7	15	-	TRBV16	TRBD1	CASSQSGQGSYEQYF	TGTGCCAGCAGCCAATCGGGACAGGGCTCCTACGAGCAGTACTTC
TRBJ2-5	16	-	TRBV11-2	TRBD2	CASSLGTSGSQETQYF	TGTGCCAGCAGCTTAGGAACTAGCGGTTCACAAGAGACCCAGTACTTC
TRBJ1-4	14	-	TRBV9	-	CAGSVARGGEKLFF	TGTGCCGGCAGCGTAGCGAGGGGGGGTGAAAAACTGTTTTTT
TRBJ2-3	13	once	TRBV11-2	-	CASSLGLTDTQYF	TGTGCCAGCAGCTTAGGACTAACAGATACGCAGTATTTT
TRBJ2-5	14	-	TRBV6-6	TRBD1	CASRAGQGVETQYF	TGTGCCAGCAGGGCGGGACAGGGGGTGGAGACCCAGTACTTC
TRBJ2-5	14	-	TRBV7-2	TRBD1	CASRPDRGRETQYF	TGTGCCAGCAGACCCGACAGGGGGCGAGAGACCCAGTACTTC
TRBJ2-1	15	-	TRBV7-6	-	CASSLVGDPYNEQFF	TGTGCCAGCAGCTTAGTAGGGGATCCCTACAATGAGCAGTTCTTC
TRBJ2-3	11	-	TRBV29-1	-	CSVGSGSLEYF	-
TRBJ2-2	11	-	TRBV20-1	-	CSALGPGELFF	TGCAGTGCCTTGGGGCCCGGGGAGCTGTTTTTT
TRBJ1-1	15	-	TRBV27	TRBD1	CASSLSIDRDTEAFF	TGTGCCAGCAGTTTATCGATTGACAGGGACACTGAAGCTTTCTTT
TRBJ2-3	15	-	TRBV5-1	-	CASSLAGSGKDTQYF	TGCGCCAGCAGCTTGGCTGGGAGTGGAAAGGATACGCAGTATTTT
TRBJ2-7	15	-	TRBV11-2	-	CASSLAGFGSYEQYF	TGTGCCAGCAGCTTAGCCGGGTTCGGCTCCTACGAGCAGTACTTC
TRBJ2-1	16	-	TRBV5-1	TRBD2	CASSLVPSGRYNEQFF	TGCGCCAGCAGCTTGGTCCCTAGCGGGAGGTATAATGAGCAGTTCTTC
TRBJ1-5	15	few	TRBV19	TRBD1	CASSVSGGHNQPQHF	TGTGCCAGTAGTGTCTCAGGGGGCCACAATCAGCCCCAGCATTTT
TRBJ2-1	12	few	TRBV5-4	-	CASLGASNEQFF	TGTGCCAGCCTTGGGGCCTCAAATGAGCAGTTCTTC
TRBJ2-5	15	once	TRBV6-1	TRBD2	CASSEHPSGSETQYF	TGTGCCAGCAGTGAACATCCTAGCGGGAGTGAGACCCAGTACTTC
TRBJ2-7	15	-	TRBV7-9	TRBD2	CASRGRGAGGYEQYF	TGTGCCAGCAGGGGACGGGGAGCGGGAGGCTACGAGCAGTACTTC
TRBJ2-1	16	-	TRBV4-3	-	CASSQQVANNYNEQFF	TGCGCCAGCAGCCAACAAGTAGCGAACAACTACAATGAGCAGTTCTTC
TRBJ2-3	15	-	TRBV5-1	-	CASSFGGRGTDTQYF	TGCGCCAGCAGCTTTGGGGGCAGGGGCACAGATACGCAGTATTTT
TRBJ1-2	13	-	TRBV5-4	-	CASSLDPGYGYTF	TGTGCCAGCAGCTTGGATCCGGGCTATGGCTACACCTTC
TRBJ2-1	15	-	TRBV7-6	TRBD2	CASSKGTSGINEQFF	TGTGCCAGCAGCAAAGGGACTAGCGGAATAAATGAGCAGTTCTTC
TRBJ2-3	17	-	TRBV5-8	TRBD2	CASSFAVTSGSTDTQYF	TGTGCCAGCAGCTTCGCGGTTACTAGCGGGAGCACAGATACGCAGTATTTT
TRBJ1-3	15	few	TRBV7-9	TRBD1	CASSPQGAAGNTIYF	TGTGCCAGCAGCCCACAGGGGGCTGCTGGAAACACCATATATTTT
TRBJ1-4	14	few	TRBV5-1	TRBD1	CASSLGQGEEKLFF	TGCGCCAGCAGCTTGGGGCAGGGGGAAGAAAAACTGTTTTTT
TRBJ1-1	14	few	TRBV2	TRBD1	CASSRQGPDTEAFF	TGTGCCAGCAGTCGACAGGGACCGGACACTGAAGCTTTCTTT
TRBJ2-2	15	-	TRBV9	-	CASSPRGQSVGELFF	TGTGCCAGCAGCCCCAGAGGGCAGTCGGTTGGGGAGCTGTTTTTT